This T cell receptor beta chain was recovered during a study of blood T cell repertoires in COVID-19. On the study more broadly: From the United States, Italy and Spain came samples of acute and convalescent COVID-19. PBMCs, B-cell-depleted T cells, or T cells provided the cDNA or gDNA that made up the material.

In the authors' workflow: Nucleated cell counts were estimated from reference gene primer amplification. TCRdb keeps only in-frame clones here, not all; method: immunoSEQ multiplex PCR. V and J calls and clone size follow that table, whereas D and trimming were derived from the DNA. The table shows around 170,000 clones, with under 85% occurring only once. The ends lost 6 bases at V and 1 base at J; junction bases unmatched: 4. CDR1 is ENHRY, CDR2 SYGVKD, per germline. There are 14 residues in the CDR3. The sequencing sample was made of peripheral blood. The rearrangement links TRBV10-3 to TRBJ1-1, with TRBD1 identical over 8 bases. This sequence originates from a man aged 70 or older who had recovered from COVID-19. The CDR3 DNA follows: TGTGCCATCAGGGAAGGACAGGGGAACACTGAAGCTTTCTTT. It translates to CAIREGQGNTEAFF.